This T cell receptor beta chain was recovered during a study of CD8+ T cells in alopecia areata. Across the whole study: Tofacitinib administration to treated patients was oral, at 5 to 10 mg twice daily.

This CDR3 spans 13 amino acids. Deletions cut 0 bases from V and 4 bases from J, with 6 bases between. CDR1 and CDR2 (germline): MGHDK, SYGVNS. Treatment specified: oral pan-JAK inhibitor, 5-10 mg twice daily. PBMCs yielded sorted CD4+ and CD8+ T cells. Sequencing relied on a cDNA template that was reverse transcribed from extracted RNA. The protocol was immunoSEQ multiplex PCR, while the TCRdb copy is restricted to in-frame clones and leaves out a portion. The sample includes 190,000 or so clones, roughly 62% of them seen just once. This clone has just one count. The chain recombines TRBV25-1 with TRBJ2-5; D perhaps matches TRBD1 (5 bases). The sequencing here drew on CD8+ T cells sorted from blood, taken at week 24, from a patient treated with tofacitinib. The sequence came from a human donor with alopecia areata. CDR3 region: CASSEYRGETQYF. The CDR3 nucleotides are TGTGCCAGCAGTGAATATAGGGGAGAGACCCAGTACTTC.